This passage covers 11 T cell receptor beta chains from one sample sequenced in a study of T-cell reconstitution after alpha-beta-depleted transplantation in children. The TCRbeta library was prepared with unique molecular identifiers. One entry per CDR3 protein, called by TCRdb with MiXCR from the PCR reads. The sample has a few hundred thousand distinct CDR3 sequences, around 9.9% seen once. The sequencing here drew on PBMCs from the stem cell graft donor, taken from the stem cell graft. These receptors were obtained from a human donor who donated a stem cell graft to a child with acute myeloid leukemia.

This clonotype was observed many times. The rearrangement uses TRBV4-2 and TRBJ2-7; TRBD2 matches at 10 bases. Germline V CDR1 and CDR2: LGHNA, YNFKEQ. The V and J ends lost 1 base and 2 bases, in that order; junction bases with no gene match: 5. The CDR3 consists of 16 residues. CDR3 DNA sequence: TGTGCCAGCAGCCAAGTGGCTAGCGGGGGAACCTACGAGCAGTACTTC. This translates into CASSQVASGGTYEQYF.

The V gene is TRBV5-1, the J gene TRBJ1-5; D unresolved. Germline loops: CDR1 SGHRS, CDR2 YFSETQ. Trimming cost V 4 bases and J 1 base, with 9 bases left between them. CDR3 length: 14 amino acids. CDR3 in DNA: TGCGCCAGCAGCGCAGACCCGAGCAATCAGCCCCAGCATTTT. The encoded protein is CASSADPSNQPQHF.

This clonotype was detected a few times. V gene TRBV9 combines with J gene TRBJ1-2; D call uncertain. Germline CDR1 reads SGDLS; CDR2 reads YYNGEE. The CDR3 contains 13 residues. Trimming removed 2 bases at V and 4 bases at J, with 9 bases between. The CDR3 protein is CASSVRGTYGYTF. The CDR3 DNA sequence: TGTGCCAGCAGCGTTCGAGGTACCTATGGCTACACCTTC.

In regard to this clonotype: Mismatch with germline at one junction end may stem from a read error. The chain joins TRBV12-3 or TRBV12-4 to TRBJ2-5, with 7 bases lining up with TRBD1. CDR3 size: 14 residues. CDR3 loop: CVSSPRGTEETQYF. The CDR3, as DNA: TGTGTCAGCAGCCCTAGGGGGACAGAAGAGACCCAGTACTTC.

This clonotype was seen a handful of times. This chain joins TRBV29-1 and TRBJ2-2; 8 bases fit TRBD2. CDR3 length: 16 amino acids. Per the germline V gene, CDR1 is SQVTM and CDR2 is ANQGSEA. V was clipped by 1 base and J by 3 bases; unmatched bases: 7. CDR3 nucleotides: TGCAGCGTTGAAGGGCTAGCGGGCTCGTACACCGGGGAGCTGTTTTTT. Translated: CSVEGLAGSYTGELFF.

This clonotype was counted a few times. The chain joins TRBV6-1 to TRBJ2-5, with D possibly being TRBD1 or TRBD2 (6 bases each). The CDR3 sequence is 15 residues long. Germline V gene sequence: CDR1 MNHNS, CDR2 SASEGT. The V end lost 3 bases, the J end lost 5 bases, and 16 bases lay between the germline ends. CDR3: CASSEEAQGGETQYF. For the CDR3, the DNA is TGTGCCAGCAGTGAGGAGGCCCAAGGGGGGGAGACCCAGTACTTC.

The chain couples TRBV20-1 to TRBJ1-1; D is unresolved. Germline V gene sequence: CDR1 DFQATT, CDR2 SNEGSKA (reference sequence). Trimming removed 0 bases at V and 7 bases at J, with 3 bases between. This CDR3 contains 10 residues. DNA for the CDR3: TGCAGTGCTAGAGAGGGTGAAGCTTTCTTT. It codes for CSAREGEAFF.

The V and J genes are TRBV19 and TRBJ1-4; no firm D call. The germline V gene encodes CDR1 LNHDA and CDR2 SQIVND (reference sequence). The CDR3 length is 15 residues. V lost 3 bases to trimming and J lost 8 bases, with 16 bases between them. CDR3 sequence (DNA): TGTGCCAGTAGTATCTCCGGGCATAAGGGAGAAAAACTGTTTTTT. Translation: CASSISGHKGEKLFF.

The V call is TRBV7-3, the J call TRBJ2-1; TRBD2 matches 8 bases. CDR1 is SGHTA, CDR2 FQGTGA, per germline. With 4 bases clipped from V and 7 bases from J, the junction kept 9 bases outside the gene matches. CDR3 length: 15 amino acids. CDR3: CASSYGTSDVNEQFF. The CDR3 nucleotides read TGTGCCAGCAGCTACGGGACTAGTGATGTGAATGAGCAGTTCTTC.

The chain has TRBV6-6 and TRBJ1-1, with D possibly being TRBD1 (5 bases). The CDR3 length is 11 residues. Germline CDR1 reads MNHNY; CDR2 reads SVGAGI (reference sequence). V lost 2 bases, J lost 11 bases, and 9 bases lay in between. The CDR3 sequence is CASSYRGCAFF. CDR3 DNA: TGTGCCAGCAGTTACCGGGGGTGTGCTTTCTTT.

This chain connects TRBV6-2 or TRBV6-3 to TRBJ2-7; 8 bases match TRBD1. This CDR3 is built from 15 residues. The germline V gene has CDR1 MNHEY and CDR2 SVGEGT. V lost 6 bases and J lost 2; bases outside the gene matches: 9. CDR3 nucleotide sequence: TGTGCCAGCAGCGAACCGGGACAGGTACCCTACGAGCAGTACTTC. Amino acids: CASSEPGQVPYEQYF.